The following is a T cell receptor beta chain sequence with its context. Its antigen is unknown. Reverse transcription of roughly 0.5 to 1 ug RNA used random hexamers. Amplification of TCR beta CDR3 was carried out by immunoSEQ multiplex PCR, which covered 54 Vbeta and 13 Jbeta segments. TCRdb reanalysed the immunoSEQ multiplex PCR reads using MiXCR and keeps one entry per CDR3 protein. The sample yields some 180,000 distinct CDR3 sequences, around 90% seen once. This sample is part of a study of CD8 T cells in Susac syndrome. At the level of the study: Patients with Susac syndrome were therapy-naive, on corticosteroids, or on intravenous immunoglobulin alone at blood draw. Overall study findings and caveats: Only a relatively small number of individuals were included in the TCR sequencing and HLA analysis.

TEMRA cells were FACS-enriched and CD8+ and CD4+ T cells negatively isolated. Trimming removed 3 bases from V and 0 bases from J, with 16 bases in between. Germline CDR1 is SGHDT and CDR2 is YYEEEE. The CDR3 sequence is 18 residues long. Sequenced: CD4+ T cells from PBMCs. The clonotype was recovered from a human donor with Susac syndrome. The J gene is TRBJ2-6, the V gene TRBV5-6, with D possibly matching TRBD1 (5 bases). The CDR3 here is CASSWAGSGFSGANVLTF. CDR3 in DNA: TGTGCCAGCAGCTGGGCAGGGTCCGGTTTCTCTGGGGCCAACGTCCTGACTTTC.